This TCR beta chain comes out of a study of cytotoxic CD8 clonotypes in ibrutinib-treated CLL. Study-level background: Researchers reported ten to twelve relapsed/refractory and about 14 treatment-naive patients, around 17 of them IGHV unmutated.

Study-wide results and caveats: With treatment, public clonotypes, which were uncommon, either contracted or remained stable. Clonality showed a rise at ibrutinib response that reversed toward baseline at progression.

To note about this clone: Its antigen is undetermined.

The germline V gene has CDR1 SGHRS and CDR2 YFSETQ. The V end was cut by 7 bases, the J end by 9 bases, with 22 bases between. This CDR3 has 15 residues. Repertoires were generated with immunoSEQ multiplex PCR, while TCRdb's copy carries only in-frame clones and drops some. Of tens of thousands of clones detected, almost 85% appear once; the ten largest clones hold 6.5% to 8%. The chain joins TRBV5-1 to TRBJ2-2, with D tentatively TRBD1 or TRBD2 (6 bases each). Sequenced material: PBMCs, taken after 24 months of ibrutinib treatment. This receptor was obtained from a human donor with chronic lymphocytic leukemia. The CDR3 loop is CASGTGGVGGRELFF. CDR3 sequence (DNA): TGCGCCAGCGGGACCGGGGGCGTGGGGGGTCGGGAGCTGTTTTTT.